This TCR beta chain was sequenced during a study of chemoradiotherapy in HPV16-positive cancers. General study results and limits: Better recurrence-free survival went with HPV-responsive T-cell expansion in HPV16-positive patients. Candidate HPV-specific clones and E7-related TCR motifs grew in tumor during treatment.

Repertoires were generated with immunoSEQ multiplex PCR, while TCRdb's copy carries only in-frame clones and drops some. Of about 7,800 clones in the sample, 55% to 80% were seen once. Over chemoradiotherapy, repertoires were sampled more than once. On this clone: Its antigen is not identified.

Germline CDR1 and CDR2: SGHVS and FQNEAQ. V was trimmed by 2 bases and J by 0 bases, leaving 5 bases between them. This CDR3 is built from 14 residues. The clonotype was recovered from a human donor with HPV-associated anogenital cancer. The chain joins TRBV7-8 to TRBJ1-3; D gene unclear. The specimen was collected from a patient who underwent chemoradiotherapy. CDR3 in amino acids: CASSLQGSGNTIYF. The DNA for the CDR3 is TGTGCCAGCAGCTTACAAGGCTCTGGAAACACCATATATTTT.